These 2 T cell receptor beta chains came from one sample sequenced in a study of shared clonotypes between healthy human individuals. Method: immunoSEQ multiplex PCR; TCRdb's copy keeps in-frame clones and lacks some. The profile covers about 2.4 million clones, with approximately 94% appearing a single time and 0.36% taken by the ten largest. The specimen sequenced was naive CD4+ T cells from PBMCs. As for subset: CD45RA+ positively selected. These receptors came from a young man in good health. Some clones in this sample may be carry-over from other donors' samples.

The CDR3 protein is CASSLSGGFLTGELFF. CDR3 nucleotide sequence: TGTGCCAGCAGTTTATCTGGAGGTTTTCTTACCGGGGAGCTGTTTTTT. The V and J genes are TRBV28 and TRBJ2-2; D might be TRBD2 (5 bases). CDR1 and CDR2 from the germline V gene are MDHEN and SYDVKM. V shed 1 base and J shed 5 bases, with 14 bases lying between them. The CDR3 has 16 residues.

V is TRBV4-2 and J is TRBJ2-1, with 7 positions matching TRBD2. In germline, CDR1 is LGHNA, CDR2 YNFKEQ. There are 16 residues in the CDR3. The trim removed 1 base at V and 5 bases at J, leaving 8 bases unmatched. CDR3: CASSQVSAGTNNEQFF. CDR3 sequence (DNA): TGTGCCAGCAGCCAAGTCTCAGCGGGAACCAACAATGAGCAGTTCTTC.